One and the same sample provided the 22 T cell receptor beta chains below, sequenced in a study of T cell responses to AZD1222 COVID-19 vaccine (dated by TCRdb to the early 2020s). Libraries came from the immunoSEQ multiplex PCR assay. What TCRdb holds here is the immuneACCESS table cut down to in-frame rearrangements. Part of the clones is not present; checked against another copy, under half of the missing clones reflect an unresolved V gene, and the others are unexplained. This sample holds 98,000 or so clones; 88% were observed only once. The ten largest clones capture approximately 16% of the sample. In light of the paper, this sample's time point label describes: about 28 days (+/-7) after the second vaccine dose. Sequenced here: peripheral blood, sampled 28 days after the second AZD1222 dose. The source is an adult who received the AZD1222 COVID-19 vaccine.

The chain employs TRBV14 and TRBJ2-5; 13 bases match TRBD2. J was trimmed by 4 bases and V by 4 bases; bases with no gene match: 3. Germline V lookup: CDR1 SGHDN, CDR2 FVKESK. This CDR3 contains 15 residues. The CDR3 DNA sequence: TGTGCCAGCAGCCGTGGACTAGCGGGAGTAGAGACCCAGTACTTC. Residues: CASSRGLAGVETQYF. Using reference TRBV14 and TRBJ2-5 for the parts outside the CDR3, the full variable domain is EAGVTQFPSHSVIEKGQTVTLRCDPISGHDNLYWYRRVMGKEIKFLLHFVKESKQDESGMPNNRFLAERTGGTYSTLKVQPAELEDSGVYFCASSRGLAGVETQYFGPGTRLLVL.

This clone was detected a few times. This chain uses TRBV6-5 with TRBJ2-3; a possible D gene is TRBD1 (5 bases). The CDR3 consists of 14 residues. Looked up from germline, CDR1 is MNHEY and CDR2 is SVGAGI. Trimming stripped 6 bases from V and 4 bases from J, with 14 bases between. In nucleotides, the CDR3 is TGTGCCAGCAGGGGCGTCCAGGGCCCAGATACGCAGTATTTT. Protein product: CASRGVQGPDTQYF.

The chain employs TRBV19 and TRBJ1-5; D remains unclear. Germline CDR1 is LNHDA and CDR2 is SQIVND (reference sequence). V was pared by 1 base and J by 4 bases, with 8 bases between. The CDR3 runs 14 residues. The CDR3 region is CASSIAQANQPQHF. The CDR3 DNA reads as TGTGCCAGTAGTATAGCGCAAGCAAATCAGCCCCAGCATTTT.

The chain recombines TRBV6-5 with TRBJ1-3; maybe TRBD1 (5 bases). The V end was cut by 6 bases, the J end by 9 bases, with 15 bases between. Germline V CDR1 and CDR2: MNHEY, SVGAGI. This CDR3 region has 13 residues. In DNA, the CDR3 is TGTGCCAGCAGCGGGACTGGGCGGGGCACCATATATTTT. The encoded protein is CASSGTGRGTIYF.

V usage is TRBV6-1 and J usage is TRBJ2-2; no clear D. Trimming took 2 bases from V and 0 from J, leaving 10 bases between them. This CDR3 contains 16 residues. Germline lookup yields CDR1 MNHNS and CDR2 SASEGT. In DNA, the CDR3 is TGTGCCAGCAGTGAACAACTGGCGACGAACACCGGGGAGCTGTTTTTT. As protein: CASSEQLATNTGELFF.

The V gene is TRBV9, the J gene TRBJ1-3; perhaps TRBD1 as D (6 bases). The germline gives CDR1 SGDLS, CDR2 YYNGEE. CDR3 length equals 15 residues. V lost 0 bases and J lost 2, with 9 bases in between. CDR3 residues: CASSVAGGPGNTIYF. CDR3 coding DNA: TGTGCCAGCAGCGTAGCGGGGGGCCCTGGAAACACCATATATTTT.

This chain uses TRBV10-1 with TRBJ2-1; 11 positions agree with TRBD2. The CDR3 is 16 residues long. Germline-derived CDR1 and CDR2 are WNHNN and SYGVQD (reference sequence). V lost 2 bases to trimming and J lost 7 bases; unmatched junction nucleotides: 7. The CDR3 nucleotides are TGCGCCAGCAGTGAGGCTAGCGGGAGGTCTGGGAATGAGCAGTTCTTC. Encoded protein: CASSEASGRSGNEQFF.

This clone has a single count. J is TRBJ1-1 and V is TRBV5-4; 9 bases align to TRBD1. CDR3 length: 16 residues. The junction had 7 bases not matched to a gene; V was cut back by 4 bases and J by 0 bases. The germline V gene has CDR1 SGHNT and CDR2 YYREEE (reference sequence). In DNA form, the CDR3 reads TGTGCCAGCAGCCCGTGGGACAGGGTGTTGAACACTGAAGCTTTCTTT. Protein sequence: CASSPWDRVLNTEAFF.

The DNA of the CDR3 is TGTGCCTGGATCGGTGGGGGGTCAAATGAAAAACTGTTTTTT. It specifies CAWIGGGSNEKLFF. V and J are TRBV30 and TRBJ1-4; a possible D gene is TRBD1 (5 bases). The germline gives CDR1 GTSNPN, CDR2 SVGIG (reference sequence). With 4 bases removed from V and 5 bases from J, the gap between germline ends came to 14 bases. The length of the CDR3 is 14 residues. The entire variable domain, with the rest obtained from reference TRBV30 and TRBJ1-4, is as follows: SQTIHQWPATLVQPVGSPLSLECTVEGTSNPNLYWYRQAAGRGLQLLFYSVGIGQISSEVPQNLSASRPQDRQFILSSKKLLLSDSGFYLCAWIGGGSNEKLFFGSGTQLSVL.

The chain joins TRBV28 to TRBJ2-7; 7 nucleotides agree with TRBD1. The CDR3 runs 13 residues. V lost 4 bases and J lost 5; bases outside the gene matches: 5. CDR1 MDHEN and CDR2 SYDVKM come from the germline V gene. CDR3 in amino acids: CASSSGQVDEQYF. The CDR3 bases are TGTGCCAGCAGTTCCGGACAGGTCGACGAGCAGTACTTC.

This chain links TRBV20-1 with TRBJ2-5; possibly TRBD1 or TRBD2 for D (5 bases each). The V gene's germline CDR1 is DFQATT and CDR2 SNEGSKA (reference sequence). The CDR3 length is 11 residues. The CDR3 DNA follows: TGCAGCGGGACGGTTCAAGAGACCCAGTACTTC. This sequence encodes CSGTVQETQYF.

This clone was seen a single time. The V gene is TRBV2, the J gene TRBJ2-3; 10 bases agree with TRBD2. The germline CDR1 and CDR2 sequences are SNHLY and FYNNEI. The CDR3 spans 17 residues. Trimming cost V 2 bases and J 6 bases; bases outside gene matches: 11. The CDR3 coding sequence is TGTGCCAGCAGTGAAATCTCCGGACTAGCGGCCCCCGATACGCAGTATTTT. It specifies CASSEISGLAAPDTQYF.

The chain combines TRBV28 with TRBJ1-2; D gene unclear. This CDR3 is 17 amino acids long. The ends were cut back, 3 bases at V and 4 bases at J, with 21 bases in the middle. Germline values: CDR1 MDHEN, CDR2 SYDVKM. The CDR3 loop is CASSFGIGTLYVYGYTF. The DNA for the CDR3 is TGTGCCAGCAGTTTTGGTATCGGCACGTTATATGTCTATGGCTACACCTTC.

This chain joins TRBV18 and TRBJ1-6; possibly TRBD1 for D (5 bases). CDR3 length: 16 residues. CDR1 KGHSH and CDR2 LQKENI come from the germline V gene. V was trimmed by 3 bases and J by 7 bases, leaving 16 bases between them. CDR3 coding DNA: TGTGCCAGCTCACCGAGACGGGGAGGGGAGAATTCACCCCTCCACTTT. Protein product: CASSPRRGGENSPLHF.

The chain recombines TRBV7-9 with TRBJ1-1; a weak D match, TRBD1 (5 bases). There are 15 residues in the CDR3. Trimming removed 5 bases from V and 5 bases from J, with 18 bases in between. Germline-derived CDR1 and CDR2 are SEHNR and FQNEAQ (reference sequence). CDR3 sequence reads: CASSANRDRGTEAFF. The DNA for the CDR3 is TGTGCCAGCAGCGCAAACCGGGACCGGGGGACTGAAGCTTTCTTT.

This chain links TRBV6-1 with TRBJ2-7; 10 bases are a match to TRBD1. The CDR3 runs to 20 residues. The germline V gene encodes CDR1 MNHNS and CDR2 SASEGT. V shed 2 bases and J 0 bases; nucleotides not matched to a gene: 16. CDR3 residues: CASSERTGGRGVKISYEQYF. As DNA, the CDR3 is TGTGCCAGCAGTGAAAGGACAGGGGGGCGAGGCGTCAAGATCTCCTACGAGCAGTACTTC.

This clone appeared a single time. This chain connects TRBV29-1 to TRBJ2-1; 13 nucleotides line up with TRBD2. J lost 4 bases, V lost 7 bases, and 10 bases had no gene match. The CDR3 runs to 16 residues. CDR1 SQVTM and CDR2 ANQGSEA come from the germline V gene. The CDR3 loop reads CSAGTGTSGMYNEQFF. The CDR3 DNA reads TGCAGCGCTGGGACCGGGACTAGCGGGATGTACAATGAGCAGTTCTTC.

CDR3 amino acids: CASSRNRNTGELFF. The CDR3 DNA follows: TGTGCCAGCAGCCGCAACAGGAACACCGGGGAGCTGTTTTTT. This chain connects TRBV3-1 (or the pseudogene TRBV3-2) to TRBJ2-2; D ambiguous. Germline V gene sequence: CDR1 LGHDT, CDR2 YNNKEL (reference sequence). The CDR3 spans 14 residues. Trimming removed 4 bases from V and 1 base from J, with 7 bases in between.

This clone was found a few times. This sequence joins TRBV10-1 and TRBJ2-2, with 9 positions matching TRBD2. The CDR3 runs to 14 residues. V shed 7 bases and J 6 bases; nucleotides not matched to a gene: 6. Germline values: CDR1 WNHNN, CDR2 SYGVQD (reference sequence). CDR3 sequence reads: CASNAGGDPGELFF. The CDR3 DNA follows: TGCGCCAGCAATGCGGGAGGGGACCCCGGGGAGCTGTTTTTT.

The chain joins TRBV30 to TRBJ2-7; 7 bases line up with TRBD1. CDR1 and CDR2 from the germline V gene are GTSNPN and SVGIG (reference sequence). This CDR3 comprises 14 residues. V lost 2 bases and J lost 3; bases outside the gene matches: 7. Here the CDR3 DNA reads TGTGCCTGGAGTCCTCGGACAGGTGTCTACGAGCAGTACTTC. This translates into CAWSPRTGVYEQYF. The whole variable domain, filled in from reference TRBV30 and TRBJ2-7, reads SQTIHQWPATLVQPVGSPLSLECTVEGTSNPNLYWYRQAAGRGLQLLFYSVGIGQISSEVPQNLSASRPQDRQFILSSKKLLLSDSGFYLCAWSPRTGVYEQYFGPGTRLTVT.

The V call is TRBV18, the J call TRBJ1-2; possibly TRBD1 for D (5 bases). Germline CDR1 reads KGHSH; CDR2 reads LQKENI. CDR3 size: 11 residues. V was clipped by 6 bases and J by 9 bases, with 11 bases between them. CDR3 sequence reads: CASSSGRSYTF. Here the CDR3 DNA reads TGTGCCAGCTCCTCGGGACGGAGCTACACCTTC.

This sequence joins TRBV6-5 and TRBJ2-7; 7 nucleotides agree with TRBD2. The trim removed 6 bases at V and 3 bases at J, leaving 11 bases unmatched. The CDR3 is 15 amino acids. Germline CDR1 reads MNHEY; CDR2 reads SVGAGI. The CDR3 protein is CASSWGGDWIYEQYF. CDR3 nucleotide sequence: TGTGCCAGCAGCTGGGGGGGGGACTGGATCTACGAGCAGTACTTC.